This is a list of T cell receptor beta chains from one sample in a study of shared clonotypes between healthy human individuals. Assay: immunoSEQ multiplex PCR; the TCRdb copy retains only in-frame clones and omits some. The sample includes some 1 million clones, under 80% of them seen just once. The sample comprised memory CD4+ T cells sorted from blood. These receptors originate from a man between 18 and 29 years old in good health. CDR3s include the opening cysteine and the closing phenylalanine or tryptophan. The D gene is left open where the match is weak. The size entry is marked missing in some rows and otherwise reads once, few, many or a size class.

TRBD2	TRBJ2-7	TRBV10-3	NA	TGTGCCATCAGTGAGTCTGTTTTGGGACTAGCGGGAGGGCCGAATATCTACGAGCAGTACTTC	CAISESVLGLAGGPNIYEQYF
TRBD2	TRBJ2-5	TRBV10-3	few	TGTGCCATCAGAGCCGGGACTAGCGGACAAGAGACCCAGTACTTC	CAIRAGTSGQETQYF
TRBD1	TRBJ1-1	TRBV18	few	TGTGCCAGCTCACAGCGACAGGGTACCGACTCTAGCGAAGCTTTCTTT	CASSQRQGTDSSEAFF
NA	TRBJ1-4	TRBV5-8	once	TGTGCCAGCAGCTTGGGACAGAATAATGAAAAACTGTTTTTT	CASSLGQNNEKLFF
TRBD2	TRBJ2-2	TRBV18	NA	TGTGCCAGCTCACCACCGATAGCGGGAAGGACCGGGGAGCTGTTTTTT	CASSPPIAGRTGELFF
NA	TRBJ1-5	TRBV6-6	NA	TGTGCCAGCAGTTACTCGCCCCACCAAAATCAGCCCCAGCATTTT	CASSYSPHQNQPQHF
NA	TRBJ2-3	TRBV2	NA	TGTGCCAGCAGTGCCCAGGGGACAGATACGCAGTATTTT	CASSAQGTDTQYF
NA	TRBJ2-5	TRBV6-5	NA	TGTGCCAGCAGCCTGTCTAGCTATGAAGAGACCCAGTACTTC	CASSLSSYEETQYF
TRBD2	TRBJ2-7	TRBV29-1	NA	TGCAGCACCAGTCTAGCGGGGCAGCAGTACTTC	CSTSLAGQQYF
TRBD1	TRBJ1-1	TRBV10-2	few	TGCGCCAGCAGTGGACCGGGACAGGGGGTTTCGGACACTGAAGCTTTCTTT	CASSGPGQGVSDTEAFF
NA	TRBJ1-2	TRBV20-1	few	TGCAGTGCTAGTGCGGACGGCTACACCTTC	CSASADGYTF
TRBD1	TRBJ1-2	TRBV6-4	NA	TGTGCCAGCAGTGCTAGGGGGCCAGACTATGGCTACACCTTC	CASSARGPDYGYTF
NA	TRBJ2-1	TRBV7-9	once	TGTGCCAGCAGCTTAGGCAGGGGCCCCTACAATGAGCAGTTCTTC	CASSLGRGPYNEQFF
NA	TRBJ2-6	TRBV5-4	NA	TGTGCCAGCAGCTTAGGAGGGAAAGGGGCCAACGTCCTGACTTTC	CASSLGGKGANVLTF
NA	TRBJ2-2	TRBV7-8	NA	TGTGCCAGCAGCCCCCTGGACGGGGCGTGGAGCACCGGGGAGCTGTTTTTT	CASSPLDGAWSTGELFF
TRBD1	TRBJ1-6	TRBV30	NA	TGTGCCTGGAGCGCCGGGACAGGGGACCTTTTCACCCTCCACTTT	CAWSAGTGDLFTLHF
NA	TRBJ1-3	TRBV7-8	NA	TGTGCCAGCAGCTTAGTAGGACAGCAGAGCTCTGGAAACACCATATATTTT	CASSLVGQQSSGNTIYF
NA	TRBJ2-1	TRBV5-4	NA	TGTGCCAGCAGCTTGAGTCAGGGGACCATTGGGGGTGAGCAGTTCTTC	CASSLSQGTIGGEQFF
NA	TRBJ2-3	TRBV10-3	few	TGTGCCATCAGGGCTGCGTACATCACAGATACGCAGTATTTT	CAIRAAYITDTQYF
TRBD2	TRBJ2-2	TRBV5-1	NA	TGCGCCAGCAGCACCGAGCGGGGGGGCCTCACCGGGGAGCTGTTTTTT	CASSTERGGLTGELFF
NA	TRBJ2-3	TRBV2	NA	TGTGCCAGCGGTCTGACCGGGGCCACAGATACGCAGTATTTT	CASGLTGATDTQYF